This entry lists 32 T cell receptor beta chains sequenced from one sample in a study of CD8 T cells in Susac syndrome (dated by TCRdb to the late 2010s). Receptors were amplified or captured by the immunoSEQ multiplex PCR assay. RNA was extracted with the RNeasy kit and about 0.5 to 1 ug was reverse transcribed using random hexamers. TCRdb took the public reads, trimmed them with fastp at Q25, ran MiXCR for clone calling and kept in-frame beta chains. For every CDR3 protein sequence, its rows merge into one entry that carries the most common genes and DNA. The sample data list approximately 110,000 distinct CDR3 sequences, and roughly 96% of these were observed just once. Together, the top ten hold under 0.1% of the sample. Sequenced sample: CD4+ T cells from PBMCs. The receptors originated from a human donor in good health.

This chain connects TRBV1 to TRBJ2-2; TRBD1 reflects the table's D call only, with no check against the DNA. TRBV1 has pseudogene status. The CDR3 contains 19 residues. DNA for the CDR3: TGCACCAGCAGCCAAGGGCCCGACAGGGGGGGGGTTAACACCGGGGAGCTGTTTTTT. It translates to CTSSQGPDRGGVNTGELFF.

The rearrangement links TRBV10-3 to TRBJ2-7; 8 positions match TRBD1. The CDR3 is made up of 13 amino acids. Germline values: CDR1 ENHRY, CDR2 SYGVKD. With 6 bases clipped from V and 5 bases from J, the junction kept 6 bases outside the gene matches. This CDR3 reads CAIRDRVTDEQYF. The CDR3 nucleotides read TGTGCCATCAGGGACAGGGTTACCGACGAGCAGTACTTC.

The CDR3 region is CASSYPWTRQLFF. The DNA of the CDR3 is TGTGCCAGCAGTTACCCTTGGACTCGTCAGCTGTTTTTT. The rearrangement uses TRBV6-2 or TRBV6-3 and TRBJ2-2, with D perhaps TRBD2 (5 bases). Per the germline V gene, CDR1 is MNHEY and CDR2 is SVGEGT. This CDR3 spans 13 amino acids. The ends were cut back, 2 bases at V and 12 bases at J, with 13 bases in the middle.

This clonotype was counted a single time. This chain uses TRBV7-2 with TRBJ2-1; tentative D call: TRBD1 (5 bases). Trimming removed 1 base from V and 5 bases from J, with 6 bases in between. This CDR3 spans 13 amino acids. Per the germline V gene, CDR1 is SGHTA and CDR2 is FQGNSA. The CDR3 reads CASSLGGHNEQFF. As DNA, the CDR3 is TGTGCCAGCAGCTTAGGGGGCCACAATGAGCAGTTCTTC.

CDR3 region: CASSLAIGVRYNEQFF. The CDR3 coding sequence is TGTGCCAGCAGCCTCGCCATAGGCGTACGATACAATGAGCAGTTCTTC. The chain employs TRBV5-8 and TRBJ2-1; D remains ambiguous. Trimming pared 4 bases from V and 4 bases from J, leaving 18 bases between. Germline V lookup: CDR1 SGHTS, CDR2 YDEGEE. The CDR3 sequence is 16 residues long.

This chain joins TRBV9 and TRBJ2-7; 12 bases match TRBD1. Germline lookup yields CDR1 SGDLS and CDR2 YYNGEE. CDR3 size: 15 residues. The V and J ends lost 0 bases and 5 bases, in that order; junction bases with no gene match: 3. CDR3 protein: CASSVGGQGADEQYF. CDR3 DNA: TGTGCCAGCAGCGTAGGGGGACAGGGGGCCGACGAGCAGTACTTC.

The chain joins TRBV24-1 to TRBJ2-5; 15 nucleotides agree with TRBD2. The CDR3 sequence is 18 residues long. V was clipped by 4 bases and J by 2 bases; unmatched bases: 7. Germline CDR1 KGHDR, CDR2 SFDVKD. The CDR3 reads CATSELGTSGRPQETQYF. The DNA of the CDR3 is TGTGCCACCAGTGAATTGGGGACTAGCGGGAGGCCGCAAGAGACCCAGTACTTC.

V is TRBV6-5 and J is TRBJ2-3; 8 nucleotides match TRBD1. The CDR3 spans 14 residues. Per the germline V gene, CDR1 is MNHEY and CDR2 is SVGAGI. Germline trimming cut 4 bases from V and 4 bases from J; bases unmatched to any gene: 4. Here the CDR3 reads CASSLTGVPDTQYF. As DNA, the CDR3 is TGTGCCAGCAGTTTGACAGGGGTCCCAGATACGCAGTATTTT.

The chain carries TRBV5-6 and TRBJ2-3; the D is unclear. Trimming removed 0 bases from V and 1 base from J, with 9 bases in between. Germline assignment: CDR1 SGHDT and CDR2 YYEEEE. This CDR3 spans 15 amino acids. The CDR3 spells CASSLVGRGTDTQYF. The CDR3 nucleotides read TGTGCCAGCAGCTTGGTTGGCCGGGGCACAGATACGCAGTATTTT.

This clonotype was seen a single time. The rearrangement links TRBV7-3 to TRBJ1-2; D remains unclear. The CDR3 runs 13 residues. Trimming removed 4 bases from V and 1 base from J, with 7 bases in between. The germline V gene encodes CDR1 SGHTA and CDR2 FQGTGA. CDR3 bases: TGTGCCAGCAGCTATGACAATAACTATGGCTACACCTTC. Its protein is CASSYDNNYGYTF.

V gene TRBV7-9 combines with J gene TRBJ2-7; D unresolved. The germline gives CDR1 SEHNR, CDR2 FQNEAQ (reference sequence). The length of the CDR3 is 11 residues. The germline V and J ends were trimmed by 5 bases and 7 bases, with 9 bases remaining between them. The CDR3 loop is CASSLDREQYF. The DNA of the CDR3 is TGTGCCAGCAGCCTCGACCGGGAGCAGTACTTC.

The rearrangement uses TRBV20-1 and TRBJ2-5; D is possibly TRBD1 (5 bases). The germline V and J ends were trimmed by 1 base and 5 bases, with 14 bases remaining between them. Germline V gene data show CDR1 as DFQATT and CDR2 as SNEGSKA (reference sequence). This CDR3 is 14 amino acids long. CDR3 sequence: CSARGWRKGETQYF. Here the CDR3 DNA reads TGCAGTGCTAGAGGTTGGCGGAAGGGGGAGACCCAGTACTTC.

A remark on this clonotype: One end of the junction varies from germline; a read error may be responsible. The rearrangement joins TRBV20-1 to TRBJ2-7; 7 positions match TRBD1. Germline CDR1 reads DFQATT; CDR2 reads SNEGSKA (reference sequence). This CDR3 spans 19 amino acids. The CDR3 nucleotides are TGCAGTGCTAGAGATTTGGTGACAGGGAGAGGGAGAGGGGCCTACGATCAGTACTTC. Its protein is CSARDLVTGRGRGAYDQYF.

The J gene is TRBJ2-7, the V gene TRBV5-6; D remains ambiguous. With 1 base removed from V and 1 base from J, the gap between germline ends came to 9 bases. The length of the CDR3 is 14 residues. Germline V gene sequence: CDR1 SGHDT, CDR2 YYEEEE. The CDR3 coding sequence is TGTGCCAGCAGCTTGTGGCAGACATCCTACGAGCAGTACTTC. As protein: CASSLWQTSYEQYF. The entire variable domain, with the rest obtained from reference TRBV5-6 and TRBJ2-7, is as follows: DAGVTQSPTHLIKTRGQQVTLRCSPKSGHDTVSWYQQALGQGPQFIFQYYEEEERQRGNFPDRFSGHQFPNYSSELNVNALLLGDSALYLCASSLWQTSYEQYFGPGTRLTVT.

In DNA form, the CDR3 reads TGTGCCAGCAGCCCTGACAGGGGATCCGGGGAGCTGTTTTTT. Translation: CASSPDRGSGELFF. The J gene is TRBJ2-2, the V gene TRBV5-6; 8 nucleotides match TRBD1. The V gene end was trimmed by 4 bases and the J gene end by 6 bases; junction bases not matched to a gene: 5. The germline V gene has CDR1 SGHDT and CDR2 YYEEEE. The CDR3 loop spans 14 amino acids.

J is TRBJ1-5 and V is TRBV12-3 or TRBV12-4, with D maybe TRBD1 (6 bases). V lost 5 bases to trimming and J lost 4 bases, with 12 bases between them. The CDR3 length is 14 residues. The DNA of the CDR3 is TGTGCCAGCAGTGCGACAGGAGGTAATCAGCCCCAGCATTTT. This gives the protein CASSATGGNQPQHF.

The CDR3 loop reads CSAIHASTDTQYF. In nucleotides, the CDR3 is TGCAGTGCAATACATGCTAGCACAGATACGCAGTATTTT. The V call is TRBV20-1, the J call TRBJ2-3; D gene ambiguous. This CDR3 spans 13 amino acids. Germline loops: CDR1 DFQATT, CDR2 SNEGSKA (reference sequence). V was clipped by 6 bases and J by 0 bases, with 10 bases between them.

This clonotype was detected a few times. This rearrangement joins TRBV12-3 or TRBV12-4 to TRBJ2-5; TRBD2 is a possible D gene (6 bases). The length of the CDR3 is 13 residues. Trimming shortened V by 3 bases and J by 5 bases, and 10 bases separated the two germline ends. CDR3 region: CASSFGGRETQYF. CDR3 coding DNA: TGTGCCAGCAGTTTCGGGGGTAGGGAGACCCAGTACTTC.

The genes are TRBV5-8 and TRBJ2-2; 8 nucleotides align to TRBD1. CDR3 length: 17 amino acids. Losses at the gene ends were 4 bases for V and 4 bases for J; bases not matched to a gene: 12. CDR1 and CDR2 (germline): SGHTS, YDEGEE. This chain's CDR3 is CASSPSPTGVGTGELFF. DNA of the CDR3: TGTGCCAGCAGCCCGAGCCCGACAGGGGTGGGCACCGGGGAGCTGTTTTTT.

The chain links TRBV3-1 to TRBJ2-7; D not resolved. Germline V gene sequence: CDR1 LGHDT, CDR2 YNNKEL (reference sequence). Trimming removed 0 bases from V and 6 bases from J, with 15 bases in between. The CDR3 sequence is 15 residues long. CDR3 in amino acids: CASSQELLIYTEQYF. The CDR3 nucleotides are TGTGCCAGCAGCCAAGAGCTTCTGATCTATACCGAGCAGTACTTC.

The chain links TRBV7-8 to TRBJ2-7, with TRBD2 identical over 11 bases. Germline CDR1 and CDR2: SGHVS and FQNEAQ. V gave up 0 bases and J gave up 3 bases; unmatched junction bases: 10. The CDR3 sequence is 18 residues long. CDR3 in amino acids: CASSLAGHSGTSGYEQYF. CDR3 in DNA: TGTGCCAGCAGCTTAGCCGGACACTCCGGGACTAGCGGCTACGAGCAGTACTTC.

The rearrangement uses TRBV24-1 and TRBJ2-3; D not resolved. In germline, CDR1 is KGHDR, CDR2 SFDVKD. The CDR3 extends over 12 amino acids. V gave up 3 bases and J gave up 2 bases, with 2 bases separating them. The CDR3 protein is CATSDTTDTQYF. The CDR3 DNA follows: TGTGCCACCAGTGATACCACAGATACGCAGTATTTT.

J is TRBJ1-1 and V is TRBV7-3; D may be TRBD1 (6 bases). Trimming took off 4 bases at V and 1 base at J, with 13 bases between the two ends. The CDR3 has 15 residues. Germline V gene lookup returns CDR1 SGHTA and CDR2 FQGTGA. The DNA of the CDR3 is TGTGCCAGCAGCTCCACAGGGAACCCGAACACTGAAGCTTTCTTT. It codes for CASSSTGNPNTEAFF. Drawing the rest from reference TRBV7-3 and TRBJ1-1, the complete variable domain is GAGVSQTPSNKVTEKGKYVELRCDPISGHTALYWYRQSLGQGPEFLIYFQGTGAADDSGLPNDRFFAVRPEGSVSTLKIQRTERGDSAVYLCASSSTGNPNTEAFFGQGTRLTVV.

This clonotype has a single count. The rearrangement joins TRBV12-3 or TRBV12-4 to TRBJ2-7; the match to TRBD2 covers 11 bases. V trimming: 5 bases; J trimming: 3 bases; junction bases outside the gene matches: 3. The CDR3 spans 14 residues. The CDR3 spells CASSPGTSGYEQYF. The CDR3 DNA reads TGTGCCAGCAGTCCCGGGACTAGCGGCTACGAGCAGTACTTC.

The chain uses TRBV30 and TRBJ2-5, with D perhaps TRBD1 or TRBD2 (6 bases each). This CDR3 has 14 amino acids. Per the germline V gene, CDR1 is GTSNPN and CDR2 is SVGIG (reference sequence). Trimming took off 4 bases at V and 4 bases at J, with 16 bases between the two ends. The CDR3 sequence is CAWTRGDKAETQYF. CDR3 in DNA: TGTGCCTGGACAAGGGGGGATAAGGCAGAGACCCAGTACTTC. Combining the CDR3 with reference TRBV30 and TRBJ2-5 gives the whole variable domain SQTIHQWPATLVQPVGSPLSLECTVEGTSNPNLYWYRQAAGRGLQLLFYSVGIGQISSEVPQNLSASRPQDRQFILSSKKLLLSDSGFYLCAWTRGDKAETQYFGPGTRLLVL.

The V and J genes are TRBV7-8 and TRBJ2-2; weak D call: TRBD2 (6 bases). V dropped 1 base and J dropped 1 base, with 10 bases sitting between them. Germline CDR1 and CDR2: SGHVS and FQNEAQ. The CDR3 spans 16 residues. CDR3 region: CASSLGGGRNTGELFF. DNA of the CDR3: TGTGCCAGCAGCTTAGGTGGAGGGCGGAACACCGGGGAGCTGTTTTTT.

This chain connects TRBV29-1 to TRBJ2-2, with 10 bases identical to TRBD2. V shed 6 bases and J 1 base; nucleotides not matched to a gene: 2. Germline loops: CDR1 SQVTM, CDR2 ANQGSEA. The CDR3 extends over 14 amino acids. This CDR3 reads CSVRLAGNTGELFF. In DNA form, the CDR3 reads TGCAGCGTGCGACTAGCGGGGAACACCGGGGAGCTGTTTTTT.

The V gene is TRBV18, the J gene TRBJ2-2, with TRBD2 as a possible D gene (5 bases). Germline CDR1 reads KGHSH; CDR2 reads LQKENI. The CDR3 sequence is 14 residues long. The ends were cut back, 9 bases at V and 7 bases at J, with 18 bases in the middle. The CDR3 DNA follows: TGTGCCAGTTTCTCCGAGAAGCGGTTCGGGGAGCTGTTTTTT. It codes for CASFSEKRFGELFF.

The gene calls are TRBV6-5 and TRBJ2-5; D call uncertain. Germline V gene sequence: CDR1 MNHEY, CDR2 SVGAGI. V was clipped by 5 bases and J by 4 bases, with 5 bases between them. There are 11 residues in the CDR3. The CDR3 is CASSTRETQYF. CDR3 nucleotides: TGTGCCAGCAGTACAAGAGAGACCCAGTACTTC.

This rearrangement joins TRBV9 to TRBJ2-2, with D uncertain. V lost 0 bases to trimming and J lost 2 bases, with 11 bases between them. The CDR3 sequence is 16 residues long. Germline V gene data show CDR1 as SGDLS and CDR2 as YYNGEE. The CDR3 spells CASSVGAAVNTGELFF. CDR3 nucleotides: TGTGCCAGCAGCGTAGGGGCTGCGGTTAACACCGGGGAGCTGTTTTTT.

The genes are TRBV15 and TRBJ1-5; D remains unclear. Trimming took 0 bases from V and 0 from J, leaving 9 bases between them. There are 16 residues in the CDR3. Germline CDR1 and CDR2: LNHNV and YYDKDF (reference sequence). The CDR3 protein is CATSRDGPHSNQPQHF. The DNA for the CDR3 is TGTGCCACCAGCAGAGACGGGCCTCATAGCAATCAGCCCCAGCATTTT. Based on the CDR3 plus reference TRBV15 and TRBJ1-5, the full variable domain is DAMVIQNPRYQVTQFGKPVTLSCSQTLNHNVMYWYQQKSSQAPKLLFHYYDKDFNNEADTPDNFQSRRPNTSFCFLDIRSPGLGDTAMYLCATSRDGPHSNQPQHFGDGTRLSIL.

The chain recombines TRBV27 with TRBJ2-5; the D gene is possibly TRBD2 (5 bases). The CDR3 extends over 14 amino acids. Germline V gene sequence: CDR1 MNHEY, CDR2 SMNVEV (reference sequence). V dropped 6 bases and J dropped 5 bases, with 16 bases sitting between them. The CDR3 spells CASRRAGGRETQYF. The CDR3 nucleotides are TGTGCCAGCAGGAGGGCGGGTGGACGGGAGACCCAGTACTTC.